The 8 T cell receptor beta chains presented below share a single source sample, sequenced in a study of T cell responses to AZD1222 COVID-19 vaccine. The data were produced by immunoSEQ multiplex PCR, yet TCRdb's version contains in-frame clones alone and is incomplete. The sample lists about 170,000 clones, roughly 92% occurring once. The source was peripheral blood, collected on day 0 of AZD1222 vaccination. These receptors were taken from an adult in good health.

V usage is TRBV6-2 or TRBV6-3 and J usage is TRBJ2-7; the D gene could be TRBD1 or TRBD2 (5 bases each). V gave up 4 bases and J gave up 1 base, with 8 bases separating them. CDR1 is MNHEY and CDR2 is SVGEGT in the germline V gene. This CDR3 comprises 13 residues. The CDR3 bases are TGTGCCAGCAGTTGGGGGATATCCTACGAGCAGTACTTC. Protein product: CASSWGISYEQYF.

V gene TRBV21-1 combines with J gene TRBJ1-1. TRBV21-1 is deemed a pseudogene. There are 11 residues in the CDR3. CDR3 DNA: TGTGCCAGCAGCAAACGACGAGAAGCTTTCTTT. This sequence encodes CASSKRREAFF.

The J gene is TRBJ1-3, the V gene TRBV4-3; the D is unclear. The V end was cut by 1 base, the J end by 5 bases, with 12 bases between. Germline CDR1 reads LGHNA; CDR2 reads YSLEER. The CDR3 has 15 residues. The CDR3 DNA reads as TGCGCCAGCAGCCAAGGGTGGGATCCTCGAAACACCATATATTTT. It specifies CASSQGWDPRNTIYF.

The CDR3 loop is CASKLPGGNYNEQFF. The CDR3 coding sequence is TGTGCCAGCAAACTCCCGGGGGGAAACTACAATGAGCAGTTCTTC. The V call is TRBV5-4, the J call TRBJ2-1; 7 bases map to TRBD2. V gave up 6 bases and J gave up 3 bases; unmatched junction bases: 9. This CDR3 spans 15 amino acids. Per germline, CDR1 SGHNT and CDR2 YYREEE (reference sequence).

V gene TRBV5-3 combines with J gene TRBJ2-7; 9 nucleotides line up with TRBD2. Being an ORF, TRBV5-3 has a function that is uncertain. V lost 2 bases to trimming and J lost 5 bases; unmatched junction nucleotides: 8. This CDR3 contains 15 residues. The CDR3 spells CARSFPSGMVDEQYF. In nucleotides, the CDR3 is TGTGCCAGAAGCTTCCCTAGCGGGATGGTCGACGAGCAGTACTTC.

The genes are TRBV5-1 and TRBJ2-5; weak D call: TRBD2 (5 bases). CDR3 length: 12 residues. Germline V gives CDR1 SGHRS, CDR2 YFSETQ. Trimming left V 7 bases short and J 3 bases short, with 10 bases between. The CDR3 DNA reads TGCGCCAGCCGAAGCGGCGAAGAGACCCAGTACTTC. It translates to CASRSGEETQYF.

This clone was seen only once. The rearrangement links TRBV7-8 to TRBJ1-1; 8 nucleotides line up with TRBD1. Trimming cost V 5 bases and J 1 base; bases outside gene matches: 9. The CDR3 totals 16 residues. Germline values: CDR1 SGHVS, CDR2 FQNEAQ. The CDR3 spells CASSPRQGPRNTEAFF. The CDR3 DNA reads TGTGCCAGCAGCCCGCGACAGGGGCCGAGGAACACTGAAGCTTTCTTT.

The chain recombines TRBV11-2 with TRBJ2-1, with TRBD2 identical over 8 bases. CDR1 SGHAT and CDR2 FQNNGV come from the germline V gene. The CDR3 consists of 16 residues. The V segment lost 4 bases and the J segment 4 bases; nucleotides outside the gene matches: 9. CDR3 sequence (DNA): TGTGCCAGCAGCTCAAAATCCAGCGGGGGATACAATGAGCAGTTCTTC. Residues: CASSSKSSGGYNEQFF. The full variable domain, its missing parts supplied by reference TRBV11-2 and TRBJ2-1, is EAGVAQSPRYKIIEKRQSVAFWCNPISGHATLYWYQQILGQGPKLLIQFQNNGVVDDSQLPKDRFSAERLKGVDSTLKIQPAKLEDSAVYLCASSSKSSGGYNEQFFGPGTRLTVL.